By share, the clone carrying this T cell receptor (beta chain) ranks as medium-sized (0.01 to 0.1%). The antigen is undetermined. From blood, about 240-550 ng of genomic DNA served as TRB template. Germline CDR1 is MNHEY and CDR2 is SVGEGT. The V end was cut by 0 bases, the J end by 0 bases, with 6 bases between. CDR3 length equals 15 residues. BIOMED2 TRB-A/B primer pools were used in multiplex TRB PCR. One entry per CDR3 protein, called by TCRdb with MiXCR from the multiplex PCR reads. This sample carries some 4,000 distinct CDR3 sequences, over 20% of them seen once, and the ten largest clones take around 25%. The data stem from a study of T and B cells in COVID-19 patients. Looking at the study overall: Nine tenths of the roughly 20 active-infection patients had comorbidities associated with unfavorable COVID-19 outcome.

General study results and limits: Patients with COVID-19 reportedly showed strongly skewed T cell receptor beta variable and joining gene usage.

The clonotype comes from a human donor with active COVID-19. Sequences were obtained from blood. V is TRBV6-2 or TRBV6-3 and J is TRBJ2-1; D ambiguous. The DNA for the CDR3 is TGTGCCAGCAGTTACTCGTGGAGCTCCTACAATGAGCAGTTCTTC. Its translation is CASSYSWSSYNEQFF.